This is a list of T cell receptor beta chains from one sample in a study of cytomegalovirus exposure and HLA in healthy donors. This table comes from immunoSEQ multiplex PCR, and its TCRdb copy is limited to in-frame clones, with some not included. The table records 160,000 or so clones, over 75% of them present only once. Sequences were obtained from PBMCs. These receptor sequences come from a woman between 25 and 40 years old in good health and CMV-seronegative. Each CDR3 is given with its conserved first and last residue. A D gene is named only where the DNA matches it firmly. A row's size may be missing; if present it is once, few, many or a size class.

D gene	V gene	J gene	clone size	CDR3 DNA	CDR3 protein
TRBD1	TRBV9	TRBJ1-2	NA	TGTGCCAGCAGCGACTCCCGGGACAGCGCTAACTATGGCTACACCTTC	CASSDSRDSANYGYTF
NA	TRBV27	TRBJ2-7	NA	TGTGCCAGCAGTTTAGACCGAGGCTCCTACGAGCAGTACTTC	CASSLDRGSYEQYF
NA	TRBV2	TRBJ1-3	NA	TGTGCCAGCACGGGGGACTGGGCTGGAAACACCATATATTTT	CASTGDWAGNTIYF
NA	TRBV5-1	TRBJ1-1	NA	TGCGCCAGCAGCCTGACTTACAGGGAAGACACTGAAGCTTTCTTT	CASSLTYREDTEAFF
TRBD1	TRBV6-5	TRBJ1-2	NA	TGTGCCAGCAGCCAATCCCCCGGGACAGTCTATGGCTACACCTTC	CASSQSPGTVYGYTF
TRBD1	TRBV23-1	TRBJ1-2	once	TGCGCCAGCAGTTCCCGGGACAGGTTCAACTATGGCTACACCTTC	CASSSRDRFNYGYTF
NA	TRBV6-6	TRBJ2-7	once	TGTGCCAGCAGCCTAAACTCCTACGAGCAGTACTTC	CASSLNSYEQYF
TRBD1	TRBV19	TRBJ1-5	NA	TGTGCCAGTAGTAGACAGGGGGCTCAGCCCCAGCATTTT	CASSRQGAQPQHF
NA	TRBV5-4	TRBJ2-2	NA	TGTGCCAGCAGCTTTTTGAGGGAAAGGGCCGGGGAGCTGTTTTTT	CASSFLRERAGELFF
NA	TRBV2	TRBJ2-7	NA	TGTGCCAGCAGTGAAGCCGCAGGGGGAGGTTACGAGCAGTACTTC	CASSEAAGGGYEQYF
NA	TRBV18	TRBJ1-3	NA	TGTGCCAGCTCACTGACAGAGGCTGGAAACACCATATATTTT	CASSLTEAGNTIYF
NA	TRBV20-1	TRBJ2-5	NA	TGCAGTGTGGACTCCCCGGAGACCCAGTACTTC	CSVDSPETQYF
NA	TRBV28	TRBJ2-3	NA	TGTGCCAGCAAAGCAATGGTGGGCACGCAGTATTTT	CASKAMVGTQYF
TRBD2	TRBV2	TRBJ2-2	NA	TGTGCCAGCAATTTAGCGGGGGGGAGCACCGGGGAGCTGTTTTTT	CASNLAGGSTGELFF
NA	TRBV5-1	TRBJ2-7	few	TGCGCCAGCAGCTTGAGAGTTGCGGGCGAGCAGTACTTC	CASSLRVAGEQYF
TRBD1	TRBV29-1	TRBJ1-2	once	TGCAGCGTTGGGCCCGACAGGGGGTTTGGCTACACCTTC	CSVGPDRGFGYTF
TRBD1	TRBV6-5	TRBJ2-2	NA	TGTGCCAGCAGACCAACAGGGGGGCGCGCCGGGGAGCTGTTTTTT	CASRPTGGRAGELFF
NA	TRBV4-1	TRBJ2-4	NA	TGCGCCAGCAGCCAGCAGATTGGGCAGGGGAAAAACATTCAGTACTTC	CASSQQIGQGKNIQYF
NA	TRBV27	TRBJ2-7	NA	TGTGCCAGCAGGAAATCCACAGGGCACACCACCTACGAGCAGTACTTC	CASRKSTGHTTYEQYF
NA	TRBV5-4	TRBJ2-3	NA	TGTGCCAGCAGCCCTGGGGGGGGCTGGGCAGATACGCAGTATTTT	CASSPGGGWADTQYF
NA	TRBV28	TRBJ1-5	few	TGTGCCAGCAGTTTAAGAGGTACGGGGCAGCCCCAGCATTTT	CASSLRGTGQPQHF
NA	TRBV6-5	TRBJ2-2	NA	TGTGCCAGCAGTTACAACGGGGTCACCGGGGAGCTGTTTTTT	CASSYNGVTGELFF
TRBD1	TRBV7-9	TRBJ1-1	NA	TGTGCCAGCAGCCGGGACAGGCTAGGGAACACTGAAGCTTTCTTT	CASSRDRLGNTEAFF
NA	TRBV4-1	TRBJ1-2	few	TGCGCCAGCAGCCAAGCGTTAACAGGCATATATGGCTACACCTTC	CASSQALTGIYGYTF